Given below is one T cell receptor (beta chain) in context. In the study's own analysis: The authors estimated nucleated cell counts from reference gene primer amplification. Sequenced by immunoSEQ multiplex PCR; TCRdb stores in-frame clones only, minus some. Clone size and the V and J calls come from that table; the DNA yielded D and trimming. Among 100,000 to 150,000 clones, more than 85% were seen once, and the ten largest hold about 17%. The data were taken from a study of blood T cell repertoires in COVID-19. The overall study: The United States, Italy and Spain were the sources of the acute and convalescent COVID-19 samples. PBMCs, B-cell-depleted T cells, or T cells provided the cDNA or gDNA that made up the material.

There are 16 residues in the CDR3. Germline-derived CDR1 and CDR2 are MNHEY and SMNVEV (reference sequence). V shed 0 bases and J shed 2 bases, with 13 bases lying between them. This chain joins TRBV27 and TRBJ2-5; D may be TRBD1 (6 bases). The sequenced sample consisted of peripheral blood. The sequence was collected from a man in his forties or fifties with active or convalescent COVID-19. In DNA, the CDR3 is TGTGCCAGCAGTTTATCTTGGGGGCAGCGTCAAGAGACCCAGTACTTC. As protein: CASSLSWGQRQETQYF.